These T cell receptor beta chains were read from a single sample in a study of T cells in Graves' hyperthyroidism and ophthalmopathy. TCRdb re-called the multiplex PCR reads with MiXCR, one entry per CDR3 protein. Of fewer than 750,000 distinct CDR3 sequences in the sample, roughly 15% are singletons; the top ten hold about 4.5%. The sequenced sample consisted of blood. The source of these receptors is a woman in her thirties or forties with Graves' ophthalmopathy. The CDR3 runs from the conserved cysteine through the conserved F or W.

cdr3_aa,cdr3_length,v_call,j_call
CSVESVEGTYEQYF,14,TRBV29-1,TRBJ2-7
CASSYSPGRGSYGYTF,16,TRBV6-5,TRBJ1-2
CSVDGGGARSYGYTF,15,TRBV29-1,TRBJ1-2
CASSRRGSASTQPYEQYF,18,TRBV27,TRBJ2-7
CASSGDSWSNQPQHF,15,TRBV12-3/TRBV12-4,TRBJ1-5
CASSPRTGRDTEAFF,15,TRBV4-1,TRBJ1-1
CATSDLREDREETQYF,16,TRBV24-1,TRBJ2-5
CASSLVTGVDGYTF,14,TRBV11-2,TRBJ1-2
CAIRGGSPGETQYF,14,TRBV10-3,TRBJ2-5
CASTTQGSTETQYF,14,TRBV11-1,TRBJ2-5
CASSLVLAGTGELFF,15,TRBV7-8,TRBJ2-2
CASSPPGLAGEAPYEQYF,18,TRBV28,TRBJ2-7
CSAPSGGEGQGTQYF,15,TRBV20-1,TRBJ2-5
CSASRPSEAFF,11,TRBV20-1,TRBJ1-1
CASSLPGPAAAFF,13,TRBV11-3,TRBJ1-1
CASSLGQRRRTEAFF,15,TRBV5-6,TRBJ1-1
CASTEPEVKGTGELFF,16,TRBV6-2/TRBV6-3,TRBJ2-2
CASSRDRKNSPLHF,14,TRBV28,TRBJ1-6
CSAREGGVEAFF,12,TRBV20-1,TRBJ1-1
CASLQGRSSGNTIYF,15,TRBV18,TRBJ1-3
CASSLSPPGGDYGYTF,16,TRBV12-3/TRBV12-4,TRBJ1-2
CASSQPGITSGANVLTF,17,TRBV18,TRBJ2-6
CASRRLAGITYEQYF,15,TRBV28,TRBJ2-7
CASIHRTEAFF,11,TRBV2,TRBJ1-1
CASRSGQKRSEAFF,14,TRBV6-2/TRBV6-3,TRBJ1-1
CASSPQGKNQPQHF,14,TRBV12-3/TRBV12-4,TRBJ1-5
CASSSDSWETQYF,13,TRBV28,TRBJ2-5